The 5 T cell receptor beta chains below were found in one sample sequenced in a study of PD-L1 blockade in urothelial cancer. The assay was immunoSEQ multiplex PCR, and TCRdb's table has in-frame clones only and misses some. The top ten hold around 1.6% of the sample, which has tens of thousands of clones, about 90% seen once. Regarding time point: pretreatment peripheral blood. This sample comprised PBMCs, obtained around atezolizumab (anti-PD-L1) treatment. These TCRs come from a man in his fifties or sixties with urothelial cancer.

The genes are TRBV2 and TRBJ2-2; TRBD1 aligns across 7 bases. The germline V gene encodes CDR1 SNHLY and CDR2 FYNNEI. This CDR3 is 13 amino acids long. The ends lost 7 bases at V and 7 bases at J; junction bases unmatched: 6. CDR3 bases: TGTGCCAGCATCTCAGGGGGTGGCGGGGAGCTGTTTTTT. It encodes CASISGGGGELFF.

V is TRBV7-2 and J is TRBJ2-1; a possible D gene is TRBD1 (5 bases). There are 15 residues in the CDR3. The germline V gene encodes CDR1 SGHTA and CDR2 FQGNSA. Trimming left V 5 bases short and J 8 bases short, with 19 bases between. The CDR3 DNA is TGTGCCAGCAGCAATTTAAGGGGTATTAAGGATGAGCAGTTCTTC. Translation: CASSNLRGIKDEQFF.

The sample holds one count of this clone. The rearrangement links TRBV7-2 to TRBJ2-1, with TRBD2 matching 10 bases. The trim removed 6 bases at V and 2 bases at J, leaving 4 bases unmatched. The CDR3 sequence is 15 residues long. Per germline, CDR1 SGHTA and CDR2 FQGNSA. CDR3 coding DNA: TGTGCCAGCAGATATACTAGCGGGGCCTACAATGAGCAGTTCTTC. Encoded protein: CASRYTSGAYNEQFF. The full variable domain, completed using reference TRBV7-2 and TRBJ2-1, is GAGVSQSPSNKVTEKGKDVELRCDPISGHTALYWYRQSLGQGLEFLIYFQGNSAPDKSGLPSDRFSAERTGGSVSTLTIQRTQQEDSAVYLCASRYTSGAYNEQFFGPGTRLTVL.

V gene TRBV9 combines with J gene TRBJ2-7, with a weak D call TRBD1 (8 bases). The CDR3 length is 18 residues. Between the trimmed V and J ends, which lost 0 bases and 0 bases, there was a span of 19 bases. Looked up from germline, CDR1 is SGDLS and CDR2 is YYNGEE. CDR3 amino acids: CASSVGDGRGQVSYEQYF. The CDR3 bases are TGTGCCAGCAGCGTAGGGGATGGGAGGGGACAGGTCTCCTACGAGCAGTACTTC.

V usage is TRBV5-1 and J usage is TRBJ2-5; TRBD1 aligns across 8 bases. The CDR3 runs 15 residues. V dropped 0 bases and J dropped 5; count of bases not matched to a gene: 6. Germline V lookup: CDR1 SGHRS, CDR2 YFSETQ. DNA for the CDR3: TGCGCCAGCAGCTTGGTTCCAGGGGGCCGGGAGACCCAGTACTTC. It specifies CASSLVPGGRETQYF.